Here is one T cell receptor beta chain with its context. Its antigen is not identified. The data originate from a study of CXCR3-negative and CXCR3-positive naive CD8 T cells. General study results and limits: TRB CDR3 hydrophobicity was greater in CXCR3-positive naive cells than in CXCR3-negative naive cells.

5' RACE that incorporated UMI labels was used to prepare the TRB cDNA libraries. TCRdb reworked the 5' RACE reads into one entry per CDR3 protein, no DNA. In total, the table holds fewer than 50,000 distinct CDR3 sequences. There are 12 residues in the CDR3. Germline V gives CDR1 SGHDN, CDR2 FVKESK. Sequenced input: naive CXCR3- CD8+ T cells from blood. The subset is: CD45RO-CCR7+CD27+CD95- naive CD8+ T cells lacking CXCR3 (TNR3-). The chain recombines TRBV14 with TRBJ2-5. This receptor was taken from a human donor in good health. Some clones in this sample may be carry-over from other donors' samples. CDR3 loop: CASSQFSEPQYF.